A selection of T cell receptor beta chains follows, all from one sample in a study of blood T cell repertoires in COVID-19. TCRdb keeps only in-frame clones here, not all; method: immunoSEQ multiplex PCR. The data contain fewer than 200,000 clones, approximately 90% of them singletons. Input material: peripheral blood. Receptors were obtained from a man younger than 45 with COVID-19, enrolled during active disease. Both conserved end residues are part of each CDR3. The D gene is left open where the match is weak. Clone size is stated in some rows and not others, as once, few, many or a class when expanded.

>TRBV15|.|TRBJ2-5|.
CATSGDLHKGETQYF
TGTGCCACCAGCGGGGACTTACACAAGGGGGAGACCCAGTACTTC
>TRBV7-9|TRBD1|TRBJ1-1|.
CASSLGQGNTEAFF
TGTGCCAGCAGCTTAGGACAGGGGAACACTGAAGCTTTCTTT
>TRBV6-5|TRBD1|TRBJ1-1|.
CASRKTGESTEAFF
TGTGCCAGCAGAAAGACAGGGGAGAGCACTGAAGCTTTCTTT
>TRBV5-6|.|TRBJ2-7|.
CASSTGQGFDEQYF
TGTGCCAGCAGCACGGGCCAGGGTTTCGACGAGCAGTACTTC
>TRBV7-7|.|TRBJ1-4|.
CASSETDGHNEKLFF
TGTGCCAGCAGTGAGACCGATGGACACAATGAAAAACTGTTTTTT
>TRBV2|TRBD1|TRBJ2-5|.
CASSEARTGGGRETQYF
TGTGCCAGCAGTGAAGCTAGGACAGGGGGCGGGCGAGAGACCCAGTACTTC
>TRBV28|.|TRBJ1-3|.
CASSLPRAGGNTIYF
TGTGCCAGCAGTTTACCGAGGGCAGGCGGAAACACCATATATTTT
>TRBV6-5|.|TRBJ1-2|.
CASAINRDNYGYTF
TGTGCCAGCGCAATTAACAGAGATAACTATGGCTACACCTTC
>TRBV12-3/TRBV12-4|.|TRBJ1-5|.
CASSPSGQLPQHF
TGTGCCAGCAGTCCCAGTGGACAGTTGCCCCAGCATTTT
>TRBV7-9|.|TRBJ2-5|.
CASSLWKYGKEETQYF
TGTGCCAGCAGCTTATGGAAATACGGGAAGGAAGAGACCCAGTACTTC
>TRBV6-2/TRBV6-3|TRBD2|TRBJ2-1|.
CASNPRSGRAPYNEQFF
TGTGCCAGCAACCCACGCAGCGGGAGGGCCCCCTACAATGAGCAGTTCTTC
>TRBV11-3|.|TRBJ2-3|.
CASSLGQASSTDTQYF
TGTGCCAGCAGCTTAGGACAGGCGTCTAGCACAGATACGCAGTATTTT
>TRBV2|.|TRBJ2-3|.
CASYRDLTDTQYF
TGTGCCAGCTACAGGGATTTAACAGATACGCAGTATTTT
>TRBV11-2|.|TRBJ1-4|.
CASSLVRGGGRDQKLFF
TGTGCCAGCAGCTTAGTACGGGGGGGAGGACGGGACCAGAAACTGTTTTTT
>TRBV2|.|TRBJ1-1|.
CASSENTVLMNTEAFF
TGTGCCAGCAGTGAAAATACAGTACTGATGAACACTGAAGCTTTCTTT
>TRBV27|.|TRBJ1-5|.
CASSPQVHQPQHF
TGTGCCAGCAGTCCCCAGGTCCATCAGCCCCAGCATTTT
>TRBV3-1/TRBV3-2|TRBD2|TRBJ2-3|.
CASSPGTSASTDTQYF
TGTGCCAGCAGCCCAGGTACTAGCGCTAGCACAGATACGCAGTATTTT
>TRBV6-5|TRBD1|TRBJ1-1|.
CASSYNRGRTEAFF
TGTGCCAGCAGTTATAACAGGGGTCGGACTGAAGCTTTCTTT
>TRBV11-2|.|TRBJ1-2|few
CASSLDPGIGYGYTF
TGTGCCAGCAGCTTAGATCCAGGAATCGGCTATGGCTACACCTTC
>TRBV19|TRBD1|TRBJ1-5|.
CASTLDQGAQPQHF
TGTGCCAGTACTCTTGACCAGGGGGCTCAGCCCCAGCATTTT
>TRBV19|TRBD1|TRBJ1-5|.
CASSVDRYQPQHF
TGTGCCAGTAGTGTGGACAGGTATCAGCCCCAGCATTTT
>TRBV19|TRBD1|TRBJ1-5|.
CASSTMDRGSSNQPQHF
TGTGCCAGTAGTACCATGGACAGGGGGAGTAGCAATCAGCCCCAGCATTTT
>TRBV19|.|TRBJ2-1|.
CASSIGTHYNEQFF
TGTGCCAGTAGTATCGGGACACATTACAATGAGCAGTTCTTC
>TRBV7-3|TRBD2|TRBJ2-2|.
CASSLFGLAGNTGELFF
TGTGCCAGCAGCTTATTCGGACTAGCGGGAAACACCGGGGAGCTGTTTTTT
>TRBV5-1|.|TRBJ1-4|.
CASSGGLDEKLFF
TGCGCCAGCAGCGGGGGACTCGACGAAAAACTGTTTTTT
>TRBV27|TRBD1|TRBJ2-7|.
CASRVPTGVEQYF
TGTGCCAGCAGAGTTCCGACAGGGGTCGAGCAGTACTTC
>TRBV6-5|.|TRBJ2-2|.
CASSYGPGGGELFF
TGTGCCAGCAGTTACGGACCAGGAGGCGGGGAGCTGTTTTTT
>TRBV6-5|.|TRBJ2-5|.
CASIRGRGETQYF
TGTGCCAGCATAAGGGGGCGGGGAGAGACCCAGTACTTC
>TRBV19|.|TRBJ2-1|.
CASSIISSYNEQFF
TGTGCCAGTAGTATTATCAGCTCCTACAATGAGCAGTTCTTC
>TRBV5-4|TRBD1|TRBJ1-2|.
CASKGAGVATNYGYTF
TGTGCCAGCAAGGGGGCAGGGGTTGCTACTAACTATGGCTACACCTTC
>TRBV3-1/TRBV3-2|.|TRBJ2-1|.
CASSQDWREQFF
TGTGCCAGCAGCCAAGATTGGAGGGAGCAGTTCTTC
>TRBV27|.|TRBJ2-3|.
CASRSRGPDTQYF
TGTGCCAGCAGATCCAGGGGCCCAGATACGCAGTATTTT
>TRBV14|.|TRBJ2-5|.
CASSSAGPQETQYF
TGTGCCAGCAGCAGTGCGGGGCCTCAAGAGACCCAGTACTTC
>TRBV7-3|TRBD1|TRBJ2-2|.
CASSSRQGRTGELFF
TGTGCCAGCAGCTCTCGACAGGGAAGGACCGGGGAGCTGTTTTTT
>TRBV27|TRBD2|TRBJ2-5|.
CASTPGLAPQETQYF
TGTGCCAGCACCCCGGGACTAGCGCCACAAGAGACCCAGTACTTC
>TRBV6-5|.|TRBJ1-2|.
CASSYFQGGYGYTF
TGTGCCAGCAGTTACTTTCAGGGAGGGTATGGCTACACCTTC
>TRBV14|.|TRBJ2-5|.
CASSHRGFSETQYF
TGTGCCAGCAGCCATAGAGGTTTTTCAGAGACCCAGTACTTC
>TRBV7-3|.|TRBJ2-2|.
CASSAAWTTNTGELFF
TGTGCCAGCAGCGCCGCATGGACAACGAACACCGGGGAGCTGTTTTTT
>TRBV29-1|.|TRBJ1-1|.
CSVEESRVLSEAFF
TGCAGCGTTGAAGAGTCCAGGGTCTTATCCGAAGCTTTCTTT
>TRBV4-3|TRBD2|TRBJ2-1|.
CASSQGLAGGLGFQFF
TGCGCCAGCAGCCAAGGACTAGCGGGAGGCCTGGGCTTCCAGTTCTTC
>TRBV19|.|TRBJ2-3|once
CASTDSGSTDTQYF
TGTGCCAGTACCGATAGCGGAAGCACAGATACGCAGTATTTT
>TRBV3-1/TRBV3-2|TRBD2|TRBJ2-7|.
CASSQGKGKKLAGVGEQYF
TGTGCCAGCAGCCAAGGAAAGGGGAAGAAACTAGCGGGTGTGGGCGAGCAGTACTTC
>TRBV6-2/TRBV6-3|TRBD2|TRBJ2-1|.
CASSSPTSGGPYNEQFF
TGTGCCAGCAGTTCCCCGACTAGCGGGGGCCCCTACAATGAGCAGTTCTTC
>TRBV30|.|TRBJ1-4|.
CAWRDLGGRDEKLFF
TGTGCCTGGAGGGATTTAGGAGGTCGGGATGAAAAACTGTTTTTT
>TRBV25-1|.|TRBJ2-7|.
CASSKAHSSYEQYF
TGTGCCAGCAGTAAGGCGCACAGCTCCTACGAGCAGTACTTC
>TRBV6-1|TRBD1|TRBJ1-4|.
CASSEVYRGREKLFF
TGTGCCAGCAGTGAAGTTTACAGGGGGCGAGAAAAACTGTTTTTT
>TRBV7-9|TRBD1|TRBJ1-2|.
CASSSFRDSANYGYTF
TGTGCCAGCAGCTCCTTCCGGGACAGTGCTAACTATGGCTACACCTTC
>TRBV7-2|.|TRBJ1-2|.
CASSPTNYGYTF
TGTGCCAGCAGCCCGACAAACTATGGCTACACCTTC
>TRBV7-3|TRBD2|TRBJ2-1|.
CASSHASGGAFNEQFF
TGTGCCAGCAGCCACGCTAGCGGGGGGGCTTTCAATGAGCAGTTCTTC
>TRBV10-3|.|TRBJ1-4|.
CAISETGKEQASRGEKLFF
TGTGCCATCAGTGAGACCGGAAAAGAACAGGCCTCTAGGGGTGAAAAACTGTTTTTT